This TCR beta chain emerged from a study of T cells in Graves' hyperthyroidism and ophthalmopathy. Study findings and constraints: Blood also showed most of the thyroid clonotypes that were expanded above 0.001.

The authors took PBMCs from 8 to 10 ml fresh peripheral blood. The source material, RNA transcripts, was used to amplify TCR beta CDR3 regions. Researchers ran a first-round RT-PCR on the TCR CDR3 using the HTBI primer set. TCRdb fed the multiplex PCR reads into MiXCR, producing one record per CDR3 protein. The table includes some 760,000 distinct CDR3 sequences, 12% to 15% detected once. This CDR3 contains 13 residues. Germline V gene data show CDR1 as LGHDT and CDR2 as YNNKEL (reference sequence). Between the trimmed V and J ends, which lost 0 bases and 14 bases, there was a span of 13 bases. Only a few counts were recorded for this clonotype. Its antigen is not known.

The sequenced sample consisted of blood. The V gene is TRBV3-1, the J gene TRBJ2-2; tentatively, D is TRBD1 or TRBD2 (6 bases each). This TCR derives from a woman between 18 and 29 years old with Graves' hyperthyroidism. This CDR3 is CASSQEVGGVLFF. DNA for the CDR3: TGTGCCAGCAGCCAAGAAGTCGGGGGCGTACTGTTTTTT.